The sequence of this TCR beta chain was determined in a study of long-term antiretroviral therapy in people with HIV. This clone was recorded a few times. Per the germline V gene, CDR1 is MNHNY and CDR2 is SVGAGI (reference sequence). Trimming stripped 5 bases from V and 1 base from J, with 12 bases between. This CDR3 has 14 residues. The assay, immunoSEQ v3.0, was run at survey level. Assay used: immunoSEQ multiplex PCR; TCRdb lists only in-frame clones, some missing. The sample has fewer than 40,000 clones, around 80% seen once. Cryopreserved PBMC numbered roughly 0.9-11 million per sample before DNA extraction.

This clonotype was obtained from a woman in her 50s with HIV. This chain links TRBV6-6 with TRBJ2-7; D not resolved. The sample here was unsorted PBMCs, taken 3.1 years after starting antiretroviral therapy. CDR3 nucleotides: TGTGCCAGCAGTCCTTCTATGGGTTCCTACGAGCAGTACGTC. Amino acids: CASSPSMGSYEQYV.